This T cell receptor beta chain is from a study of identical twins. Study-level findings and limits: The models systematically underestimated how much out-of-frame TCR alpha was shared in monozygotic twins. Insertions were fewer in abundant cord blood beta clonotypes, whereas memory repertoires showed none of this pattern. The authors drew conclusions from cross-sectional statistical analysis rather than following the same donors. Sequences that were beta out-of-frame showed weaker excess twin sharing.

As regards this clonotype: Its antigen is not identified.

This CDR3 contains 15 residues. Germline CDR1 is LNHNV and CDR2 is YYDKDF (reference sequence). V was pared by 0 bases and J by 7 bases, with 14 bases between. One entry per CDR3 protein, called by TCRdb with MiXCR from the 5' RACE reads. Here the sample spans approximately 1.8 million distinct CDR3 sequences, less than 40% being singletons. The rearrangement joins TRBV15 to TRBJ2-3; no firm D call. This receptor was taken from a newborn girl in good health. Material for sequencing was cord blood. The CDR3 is CATSRDKYSQHTQYF. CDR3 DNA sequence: TGTGCCACCAGCAGAGATAAGTACAGCCAACATACGCAGTATTTT.